These 24 T cell receptor beta chains came from one sample sequenced in a study of OX40 agonist ivuxolimab in advanced cancers. Assay: immunoSEQ multiplex PCR; the TCRdb copy retains only in-frame clones and omits some. The sample records some 11,000 clones, around nine tenths being singletons. Sequencing was performed on CD4+ or CD8+ T cells sorted from blood, taken in a trial of the OX40 agonist ivuxolimab. The receptors come from an adult with an advanced solid tumor such as melanoma, head and neck, liver or kidney cancer.

The V gene is TRBV4-1, the J gene TRBJ1-2; 7 nucleotides line up with TRBD1. The CDR3 loop spans 14 amino acids. Looked up from germline, CDR1 is MGHRA and CDR2 is YSYEKL. The J segment lost 3 bases and the V segment lost 3 bases, leaving 4 bases of the junction unmatched. DNA of the CDR3: TGCGCCAGCAGCCACCCTGGGACAGACTATGGCTACACCTTC. Protein sequence: CASSHPGTDYGYTF.

CDR3 amino acids: CASTNAGEGDTQYF. The CDR3 DNA follows: TGTGCCAGCACCAACGCGGGGGAGGGAGATACGCAGTATTTT. The rearrangement uses TRBV6-5 and TRBJ2-3; 7 positions agree with TRBD2. The CDR3 is 14 residues long. V was pared by 7 bases and J by 5 bases, with 9 bases of the junction left unmatched. Looked up from germline, CDR1 is MNHEY and CDR2 is SVGAGI.

V usage is TRBV28 and J usage is TRBJ2-7; D is uncertain. CDR3 length equals 15 residues. V was trimmed by 1 base and J by 3 bases, leaving 13 bases between them. From germline, CDR1 is MDHEN and CDR2 SYDVKM. This CDR3 reads CASSLSRLASYEQYF. Here the CDR3 DNA reads TGTGCCAGCAGTTTATCTCGTTTAGCAAGCTACGAGCAGTACTTC.

The genes are TRBV5-5 and TRBJ2-7; 9 bases match TRBD1. V lost 3 bases, J lost 4 bases, and 8 bases stayed unmatched. CDR1 SGHKS and CDR2 YYEKEE come from the germline V gene (reference sequence). The CDR3 is 15 residues long. The CDR3 DNA reads as TGTGCCAGCAGCTGGGGAATTGGGACAGGGTACGAGCAGTACTTC. Protein: CASSWGIGTGYEQYF.

The rearrangement uses TRBV11-2 and TRBJ2-2; the D is unclear. Trimming took off 3 bases at V and 6 bases at J, with 11 bases between the two ends. This CDR3 contains 14 residues. CDR1 and CDR2 from the germline V gene are SGHAT and FQNNGV. As DNA, the CDR3 is TGTGCCAGCAGCTTTTCGGACCTGGCCGGGGAGCTGTTTTTT. This gives the protein CASSFSDLAGELFF.

In its sample, this clone was seen a few times. This chain links TRBV2 with TRBJ2-5, with D hard to call. This CDR3 spans 12 amino acids. Germline V lookup: CDR1 SNHLY, CDR2 FYNNEI. The V end was cut by 7 bases, the J end by 2 bases, with 8 bases between. DNA of the CDR3: TGTGCCAGCATGCGAACGCAAGAGACCCAGTACTTC. Translated, it gives CASMRTQETQYF. The variable domain in full, with the rest retrieved from reference TRBV2 and TRBJ2-5, is EPEVTQTPSHQVTQMGQEVILRCVPISNHLYFYWYRQILGQKVEFLVSFYNNEISEKSEIFDDQFSVERPDGSNFTLKIRSTKLEDSAMYFCASMRTQETQYFGPGTRLLVL.

The CDR3 DNA reads TGTGCCAGCCAGGGGACAGGGGGACAGCCCCAGCATTTT. This sequence encodes CASQGTGGQPQHF. The V call is TRBV2, the J call TRBJ1-5, with 11 bases identical to TRBD1. The germline gives CDR1 SNHLY, CDR2 FYNNEI. The CDR3 spans 13 residues. Trimming cost V 8 bases and J 7 bases; bases outside gene matches: 4. Full variable domain (missing parts from reference TRBV2 and TRBJ1-5): EPEVTQTPSHQVTQMGQEVILRCVPISNHLYFYWYRQILGQKVEFLVSFYNNEISEKSEIFDDQFSVERPDGSNFTLKIRSTKLEDSAMYFCASQGTGGQPQHFGDGTRLSIL.

This clone occurred a few times. The chain joins TRBV19 to TRBJ2-7; no clear D gene. CDR3 length: 13 residues. Germline V CDR1 and CDR2: LNHDA, SQIVND (reference sequence). Trimming took off 3 bases at V and 3 bases at J, with 9 bases between the two ends. In DNA, the CDR3 is TGTGCCAGTAGTATTAACCGTAACTACGAGCAGTACTTC. It yields the protein CASSINRNYEQYF.

The genes are TRBV11-3 and TRBJ2-1; D is perhaps TRBD2 (5 bases). The CDR3 spans 13 residues. Per the germline V gene, CDR1 is SGHNT and CDR2 is YENEEA. Deletions cut 5 bases from V and 1 base from J, with 6 bases between. Here the CDR3 reads CASSRTSYNEQFF. DNA of the CDR3: TGTGCCAGCAGCCGGACTTCCTACAATGAGCAGTTCTTC.

The rearrangement uses TRBV5-1 and TRBJ2-2; D is perhaps TRBD2 (6 bases). The CDR3 consists of 16 residues. V was pared by 4 bases and J by 0 bases, with 13 bases between. Germline V gene sequence: CDR1 SGHRS, CDR2 YFSETQ. CDR3 sequence: CASSPWASANTGELFF. CDR3 DNA: TGCGCCAGCAGCCCCTGGGCTAGCGCGAACACCGGGGAGCTGTTTTTT.

This clone was seen just once. The chain has TRBV10-3 and TRBJ2-4; D gene ambiguous. Germline CDR1 reads ENHRY; CDR2 reads SYGVKD. The CDR3 is 18 residues long. Trimming removed 6 bases at V and 0 bases at J, with 21 bases between. The CDR3 DNA follows: TGTGCCATCAGACTTCCTCAGACACCGCACAAAGCCAAAAACATTCAGTACTTC. This codes for CAIRLPQTPHKAKNIQYF.

The chain uses TRBV10-1 and TRBJ1-5; D is uncertain. The CDR3 contains 15 residues. Trimming took 6 bases from V and 0 from J, leaving 12 bases between them. Germline V lookup: CDR1 WNHNN, CDR2 SYGVQD (reference sequence). CDR3 nucleotides: TGCGCCAGCAGAAGCCAGGTTAATAGCAATCAGCCCCAGCATTTT. This gives the protein CASRSQVNSNQPQHF.

This clone is categorized as medium-sized. V is TRBV29-1 and J is TRBJ1-2; D is uncertain. V was trimmed by 5 bases and J by 3 bases, leaving 7 bases between them. Germline CDR1 SQVTM, CDR2 ANQGSEA. This CDR3 region has 11 residues. The CDR3 DNA follows: TGCAGCGTTAGGGAGTACTATGGCTACACCTTC. Protein: CSVREYYGYTF.

This chain links TRBV28 with TRBJ1-1; D is perhaps TRBD1 (6 bases). V was clipped by 4 bases and J by 2 bases, with 11 bases between them. The CDR3 covers 14 residues. Per germline, CDR1 MDHEN and CDR2 SYDVKM. CDR3 protein: CASSSVDSNTEAFF. In DNA, the CDR3 is TGTGCCAGCAGTTCCGTGGACAGTAACACTGAAGCTTTCTTT.

The chain has TRBV21-1 and TRBJ2-1. TRBV21-1 is designated a pseudogene. This CDR3 spans 16 amino acids. The CDR3 DNA reads as TGTGCCAGCAGCAAAGAACGGGACGGCTCCTACAATGAGCAGTTCTTC. Residues: CASSKERDGSYNEQFF.

This sequence joins TRBV4-2 and TRBJ2-7, with a tentative D call TRBD1 (6 bases). This CDR3 has 16 amino acids. From germline, CDR1 is LGHNA and CDR2 YNFKEQ. V lost 3 bases to trimming and J lost 0 bases, with 15 bases between them. The CDR3 loop reads CASSQSGTHYSYEQYF. As DNA, the CDR3 is TGTGCCAGCAGCCAGTCCGGGACACATTACTCCTACGAGCAGTACTTC.

The chain carries TRBV9 and TRBJ1-2; TRBD1 matches 12 bases. The CDR3 is 16 residues long. The junction had 6 bases not matched to a gene; V was cut back by 3 bases and J by 3 bases. The germline CDR1 and CDR2 sequences are SGDLS and YYNGEE. The CDR3 region is CASSGTGQGADYGYTF. The CDR3 nucleotides are TGTGCCAGCAGCGGTACGGGACAGGGGGCGGACTATGGCTACACCTTC. The whole variable domain, remainder taken from reference TRBV9 and TRBJ1-2, is DSGVTQTPKHLITATGQRVTLRCSPRSGDLSVYWYQQSLDQGLQFLIQYYNGEERAKGNILERFSAQQFPDLHSELNLSSLELGDSALYFCASSGTGQGADYGYTFGSGTRLTVV.

The chain employs TRBV2 and TRBJ2-1; no clear D. Trimming removed 6 bases from V and 5 bases from J, with 20 bases in between. The germline gives CDR1 SNHLY, CDR2 FYNNEI. The CDR3 loop spans 16 amino acids. The CDR3 coding sequence is TGTGCCAGCAGGGATTCTGTGGGCCCCAACAACAATGAGCAGTTCTTC. Translated, it gives CASRDSVGPNNNEQFF. Filled out from reference TRBV2 and TRBJ2-1, the complete variable domain reads EPEVTQTPSHQVTQMGQEVILRCVPISNHLYFYWYRQILGQKVEFLVSFYNNEISEKSEIFDDQFSVERPDGSNFTLKIRSTKLEDSAMYFCASRDSVGPNNNEQFFGPGTRLTVL.

This rearrangement joins TRBV5-1 to TRBJ2-7; 7 bases map to TRBD1. Germline V CDR1 and CDR2: SGHRS, YFSETQ. The V and J ends lost 4 bases and 2 bases, in that order; junction bases with no gene match: 6. This CDR3 spans 14 amino acids. The CDR3 loop reads CASSRGQTTYEQYF. CDR3 DNA: TGCGCCAGCAGCCGGGGACAGACTACCTACGAGCAGTACTTC.

This sequence joins TRBV11-3 and TRBJ2-1; unclear D gene. CDR1 and CDR2 (germline): SGHNT, YENEEA. CDR3 length: 16 residues. V was shortened by 3 bases and J by 0 bases, with 12 bases between the two germline ends. CDR3 amino acids: CASSLYSDHSYNEQFF. CDR3 bases: TGTGCCAGCAGCTTGTACAGCGACCACTCCTACAATGAGCAGTTCTTC.

This chain connects TRBV7-9 to TRBJ2-1, with 8 bases aligning to TRBD2. The germline V gene has CDR1 SEHNR and CDR2 FQNEAQ (reference sequence). The CDR3 is 15 residues long. With 0 bases clipped from V and 6 bases from J, the junction kept 4 bases outside the gene matches. The DNA of the CDR3 is TGTGCCAGCAGCTTAGCCGGGAGGGTCCCCAATGAGCAGTTCTTC. This gives the protein CASSLAGRVPNEQFF.

CDR3 coding DNA: TGTGCCAGCAGCCCCCTAGCGGGAGTAAGGGGTGAGCAGTTCTTC. This encodes CASSPLAGVRGEQFF. The chain joins TRBV7-9 to TRBJ2-1; 10 bases are shared with TRBD2. The CDR3 runs 15 residues. V gave up 5 bases and J gave up 9 bases; unmatched junction bases: 10. Germline CDR1 reads SEHNR; CDR2 reads FQNEAQ (reference sequence).

The chain combines TRBV5-1 with TRBJ1-6; 7 bases map to TRBD1. Germline trimming cut 3 bases from V and 8 bases from J; bases unmatched to any gene: 5. Looked up from germline, CDR1 is SGHRS and CDR2 is YFSETQ. The CDR3 loop spans 14 amino acids. The CDR3 DNA follows: TGCGCCAGCAGCTCCGGACAGGTAGATTCACCCCTCCACTTT. As protein: CASSSGQVDSPLHF.

The V gene is TRBV5-1, the J gene TRBJ2-7; D is unresolved. The ends were cut back, 0 bases at V and 0 bases at J, with 4 bases in the middle. The CDR3 is 13 residues long. CDR1 SGHRS and CDR2 YFSETQ come from the germline V gene. CDR3 coding DNA: TGCGCCAGCAGCTTGGAAAACTCCTACGAGCAGTACTTC. Translation: CASSLENSYEQYF.